This T cell receptor beta chain was documented in a study of OX40 agonist ivuxolimab in advanced cancers. Study details: As their treatment, patients were administered ivuxolimab, an agonistic anti-OX40 (CD134) antibody. People who had prior anti-PD-1, anti-PD-L1 or anti-CTLA-4 therapy could take part, and around 39% had some. Partial response was recorded in three patients: one hepatocellular carcinoma and two cutaneous melanoma cases.

Peripheral blood came from all dose cohorts at three timepoints. Profiling relied on immunoSEQ multiplex PCR, and the TCRdb table lists in-frame clones only, not all of them. Of tens of thousands of clones in the sample, about 90% were seen once. V lost 3 bases and J 2 bases, leaving 9 bases between the germline ends. This CDR3 contains 14 residues. In germline, CDR1 is SGHDT, CDR2 YYEEEE. The rearrangement uses TRBV5-6 and TRBJ2-1; D tentatively reads TRBD1 or TRBD2 (5 bases each). The TCR sequence derives from an adult with an advanced solid tumor such as melanoma, head and neck, liver or kidney cancer. Sequencing used CD4+ or CD8+ T cells sorted from blood, obtained in a trial of the OX40 agonist ivuxolimab. CDR3 bases: TGTGCCAGCAGCTCCGGGGACGCCTACAATGAGCAGTTCTTC. Protein sequence: CASSSGDAYNEQFF. Full variable domain (remainder filled in from reference TRBV5-6 and TRBJ2-1): DAGVTQSPTHLIKTRGQQVTLRCSPKSGHDTVSWYQQALGQGPQFIFQYYEEEERQRGNFPDRFSGHQFPNYSSELNVNALLLGDSALYLCASSSGDAYNEQFFGPGTRLTVL.